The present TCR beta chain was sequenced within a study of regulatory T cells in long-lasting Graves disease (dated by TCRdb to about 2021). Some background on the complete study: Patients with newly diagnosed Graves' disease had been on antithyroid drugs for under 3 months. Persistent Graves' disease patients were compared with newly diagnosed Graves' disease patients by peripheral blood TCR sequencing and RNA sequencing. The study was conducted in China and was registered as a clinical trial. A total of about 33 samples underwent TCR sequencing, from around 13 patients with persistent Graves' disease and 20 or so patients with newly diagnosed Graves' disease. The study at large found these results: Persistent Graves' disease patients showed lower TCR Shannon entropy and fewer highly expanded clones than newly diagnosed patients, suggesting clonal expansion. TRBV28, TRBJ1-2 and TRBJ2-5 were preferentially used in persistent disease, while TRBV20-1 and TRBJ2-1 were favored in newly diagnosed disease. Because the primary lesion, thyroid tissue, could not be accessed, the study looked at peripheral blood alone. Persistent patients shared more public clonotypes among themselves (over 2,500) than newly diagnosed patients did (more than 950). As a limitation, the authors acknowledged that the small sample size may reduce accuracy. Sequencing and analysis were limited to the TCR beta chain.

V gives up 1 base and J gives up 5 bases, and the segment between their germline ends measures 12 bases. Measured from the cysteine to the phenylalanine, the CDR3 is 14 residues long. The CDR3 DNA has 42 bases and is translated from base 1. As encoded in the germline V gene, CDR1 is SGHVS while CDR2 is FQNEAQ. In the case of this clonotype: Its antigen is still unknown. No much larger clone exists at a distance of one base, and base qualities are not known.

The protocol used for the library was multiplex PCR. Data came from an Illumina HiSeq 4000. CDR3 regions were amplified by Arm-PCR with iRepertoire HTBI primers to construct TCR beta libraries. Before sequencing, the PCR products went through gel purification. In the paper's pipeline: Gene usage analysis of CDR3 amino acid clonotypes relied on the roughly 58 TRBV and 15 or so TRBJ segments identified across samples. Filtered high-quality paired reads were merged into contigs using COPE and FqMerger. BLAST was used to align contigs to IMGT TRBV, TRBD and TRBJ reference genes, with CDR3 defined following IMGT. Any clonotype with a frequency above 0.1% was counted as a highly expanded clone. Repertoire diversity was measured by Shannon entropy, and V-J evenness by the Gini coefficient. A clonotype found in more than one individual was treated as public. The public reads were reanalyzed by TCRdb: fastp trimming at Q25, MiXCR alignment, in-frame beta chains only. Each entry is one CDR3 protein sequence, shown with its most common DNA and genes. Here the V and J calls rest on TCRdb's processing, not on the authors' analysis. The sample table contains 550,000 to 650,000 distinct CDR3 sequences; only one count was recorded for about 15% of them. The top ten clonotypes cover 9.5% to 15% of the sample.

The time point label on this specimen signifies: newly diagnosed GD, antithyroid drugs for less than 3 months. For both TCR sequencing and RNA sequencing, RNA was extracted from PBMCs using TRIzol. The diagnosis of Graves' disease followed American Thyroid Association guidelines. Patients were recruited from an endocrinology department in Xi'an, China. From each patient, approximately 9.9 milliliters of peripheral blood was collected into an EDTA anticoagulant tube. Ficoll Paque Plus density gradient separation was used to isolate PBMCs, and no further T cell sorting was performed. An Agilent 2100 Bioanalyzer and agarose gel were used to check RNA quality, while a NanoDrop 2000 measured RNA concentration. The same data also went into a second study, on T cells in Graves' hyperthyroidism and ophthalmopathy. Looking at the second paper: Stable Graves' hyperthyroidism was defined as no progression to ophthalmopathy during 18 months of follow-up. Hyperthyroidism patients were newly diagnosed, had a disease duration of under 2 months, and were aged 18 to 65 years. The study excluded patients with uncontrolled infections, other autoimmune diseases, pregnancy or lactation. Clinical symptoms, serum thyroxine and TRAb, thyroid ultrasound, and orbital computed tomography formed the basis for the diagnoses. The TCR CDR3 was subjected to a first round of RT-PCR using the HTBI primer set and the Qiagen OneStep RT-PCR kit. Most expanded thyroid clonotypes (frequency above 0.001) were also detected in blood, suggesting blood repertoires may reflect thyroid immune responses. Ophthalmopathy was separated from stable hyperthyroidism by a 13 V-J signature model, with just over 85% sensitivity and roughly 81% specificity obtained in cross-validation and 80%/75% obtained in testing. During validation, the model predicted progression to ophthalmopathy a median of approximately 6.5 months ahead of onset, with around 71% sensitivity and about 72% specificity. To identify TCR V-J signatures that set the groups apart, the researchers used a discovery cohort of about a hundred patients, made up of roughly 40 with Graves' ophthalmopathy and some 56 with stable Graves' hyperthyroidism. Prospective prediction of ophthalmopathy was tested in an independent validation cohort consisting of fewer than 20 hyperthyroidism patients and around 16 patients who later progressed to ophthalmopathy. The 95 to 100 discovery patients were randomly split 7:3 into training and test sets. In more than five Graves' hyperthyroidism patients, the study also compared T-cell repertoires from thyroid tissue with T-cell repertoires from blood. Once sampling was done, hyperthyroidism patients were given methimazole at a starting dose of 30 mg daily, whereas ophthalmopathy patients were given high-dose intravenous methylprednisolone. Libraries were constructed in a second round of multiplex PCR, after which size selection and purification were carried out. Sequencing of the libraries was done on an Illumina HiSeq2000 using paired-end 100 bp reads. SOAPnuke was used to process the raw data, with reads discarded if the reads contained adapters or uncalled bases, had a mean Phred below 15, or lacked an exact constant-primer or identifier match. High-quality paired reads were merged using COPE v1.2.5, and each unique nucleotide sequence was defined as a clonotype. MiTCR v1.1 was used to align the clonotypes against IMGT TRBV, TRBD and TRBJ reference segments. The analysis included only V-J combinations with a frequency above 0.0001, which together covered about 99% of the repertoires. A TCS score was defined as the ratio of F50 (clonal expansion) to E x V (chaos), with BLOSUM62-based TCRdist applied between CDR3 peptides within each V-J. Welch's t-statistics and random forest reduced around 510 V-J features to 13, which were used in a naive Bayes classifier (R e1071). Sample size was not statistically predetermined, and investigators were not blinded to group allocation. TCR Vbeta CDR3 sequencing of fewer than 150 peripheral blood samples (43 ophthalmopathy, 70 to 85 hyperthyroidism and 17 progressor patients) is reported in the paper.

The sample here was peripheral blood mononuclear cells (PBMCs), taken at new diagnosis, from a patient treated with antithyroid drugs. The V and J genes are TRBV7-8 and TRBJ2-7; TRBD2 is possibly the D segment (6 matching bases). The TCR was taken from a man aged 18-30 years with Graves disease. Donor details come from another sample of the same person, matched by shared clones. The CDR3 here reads CASSLGGGPDEQYF. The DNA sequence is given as TGTGCCAGCAGCTTAGGAGGAGGGCCTGACGAGCAGTACTTC. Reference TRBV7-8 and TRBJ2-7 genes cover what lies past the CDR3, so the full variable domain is GAGVSQSPRYKVAKRGQDVALRCDPISGHVSLFWYQQALGQGPEFLTYFQNEAQLDKSGLPSDRFFAERPEGSVSTLKIQRTQQEDSAVYLCASSLGGGPDEQYFGPGTRLTVT.